Below, 30 T cell receptor beta chains from the same sample are listed, as sequenced in a study of cytomegalovirus exposure and HLA in healthy donors. 13 Jbeta primers and 60 Vbeta primers were used for the PCR. Assay used: immunoSEQ multiplex PCR; TCRdb lists only in-frame clones, some missing. Here the sample spans more than 110,000 clones, over 70% being singletons. The sequenced sample consisted of PBMCs. Receptors originate from a man aged 40-55 years in good health and CMV-seropositive.

V and J are TRBV4-2 and TRBJ2-2; 12 bases align to TRBD2. The CDR3 sequence is 17 residues long. J lost 5 bases, V lost 1 base, and 5 bases had no gene match. From germline, CDR1 is LGHNA and CDR2 YNFKEQ. This chain's CDR3 is CASSQGLAGVWTGELFF. The CDR3 DNA reads TGTGCCAGCAGCCAAGGACTAGCGGGAGTGTGGACCGGGGAGCTGTTTTTT.

There are a few counts of this clone. V gene TRBV5-4 combines with J gene TRBJ1-1; D remains unclear. The CDR3 extends over 13 amino acids. Trimming took off 5 bases at V and 3 bases at J, with 11 bases between the two ends. CDR1 is SGHNT and CDR2 is YYREEE in the germline V gene (reference sequence). The DNA of the CDR3 is TGTGCCAGCAGTCTAGGCCCCGACACTGAAGCTTTCTTT. It specifies CASSLGPDTEAFF.

CDR3 in DNA: TGTGCCAGTAGTGTGATGACTAGCGGATCAAATGAGCAGTTCTTC. It translates to CASSVMTSGSNEQFF. The chain employs TRBV19 and TRBJ2-1; 9 bases line up with TRBD2. This CDR3 has 15 residues. V shed 5 bases and J 7 bases; nucleotides not matched to a gene: 9. Germline lookup yields CDR1 LNHDA and CDR2 SQIVND (reference sequence).

The V and J genes are TRBV13 and TRBJ2-7, with TRBD1 as a possible D gene (6 bases). The CDR3 has 15 residues. V lost 0 bases and J 0 bases, leaving 9 bases between the germline ends. CDR1 PRHDT and CDR2 FYEKMQ come from the germline V gene (reference sequence). The CDR3 nucleotides read TGTGCCAGCAGCTTAGGCCGGGACACCTCCTACGAGCAGTACTTC. Translation gives CASSLGRDTSYEQYF.

This chain joins TRBV27 and TRBJ1-5; TRBD1 is a possible D gene (5 bases). Trimming stripped 5 bases from V and 12 bases from J, with 14 bases between. Germline CDR1 is MNHEY and CDR2 is SMNVEV (reference sequence). The CDR3 has 12 amino acids. The CDR3 loop reads CASSPRQTLQHF. The CDR3 DNA is TGTGCCAGCAGTCCGAGACAGACACTCCAGCATTTT.

V usage is TRBV9 and J usage is TRBJ1-2, with unresolved D. CDR1 is SGDLS and CDR2 is YYNGEE in the germline V gene. V was cut by 4 bases and J by 0 bases, with 13 bases left in between. The CDR3 extends over 15 amino acids. CDR3 loop: CASSLQDRTNYGYTF. In nucleotides, the CDR3 is TGTGCCAGCAGCCTGCAGGATAGAACTAACTATGGCTACACCTTC. Drawing the rest from reference TRBV9 and TRBJ1-2, the complete variable domain is DSGVTQTPKHLITATGQRVTLRCSPRSGDLSVYWYQQSLDQGLQFLIQYYNGEERAKGNILERFSAQQFPDLHSELNLSSLELGDSALYFCASSLQDRTNYGYTFGSGTRLTVV.

The V gene is TRBV7-2, the J gene TRBJ2-2; D possibly corresponds to TRBD1 (6 bases). This CDR3 spans 15 amino acids. Trimming left V 2 bases short and J 8 bases short, with 15 bases between. The germline V gene has CDR1 SGHTA and CDR2 FQGNSA. Here the CDR3 reads CASSLTSQGSGELFF. The CDR3 region has the DNA TGTGCCAGCAGCTTAACGTCACAGGGAAGTGGGGAGCTGTTTTTT.

The J gene is TRBJ2-5, the V gene TRBV7-6, with 7 bases matching TRBD2. This CDR3 has 16 amino acids. Trimming removed 2 bases from V and 5 bases from J; junction bases left unmatched: 11. Germline V gene data show CDR1 as SGHVS and CDR2 as FNYEAQ. The CDR3, as DNA: TGTGCCAGCAGCTTACAAGGACCCGGGAGGATCGAGACCCAGTACTTC. This encodes CASSLQGPGRIETQYF.

V is TRBV7-2 and J is TRBJ1-2; TRBD1 matches at 9 bases. CDR3 length: 14 amino acids. With V trimmed by 5 bases and J by 8 bases, 9 bases remained unmatched. Germline CDR1 SGHTA, CDR2 FQGNSA. Here the CDR3 DNA reads TGTGCCAGCAGCCTGGGACAGGGTCTAGGAGGCTACACCTTC. This translates into CASSLGQGLGGYTF.

The chain carries TRBV27 and TRBJ2-7; TRBD2 matches at 12 bases. Per germline, CDR1 MNHEY and CDR2 SMNVEV (reference sequence). V trimming: 3 bases; J trimming: 4 bases; junction bases outside the gene matches: 4. The CDR3 runs to 15 residues. CDR3 DNA sequence: TGTGCCAGCAGTTTCGGACTAGCGGGGTTTTACGAGCAGTACTTC. Translated, it gives CASSFGLAGFYEQYF.

The rearrangement joins TRBV19 to TRBJ2-3, with 9 bases that match TRBD1. Germline-derived CDR1 and CDR2 are LNHDA and SQIVND (reference sequence). The length of the CDR3 is 16 residues. The V gene end was trimmed by 3 bases and the J gene end by 3 bases; junction bases not matched to a gene: 7. Here the CDR3 reads CASSIYRDRATDTQYF. CDR3 bases: TGTGCCAGTAGTATTTACCGGGACAGGGCTACAGATACGCAGTATTTT. Full variable domain (missing parts from reference TRBV19 and TRBJ2-3): DGGITQSPKYLFRKEGQNVTLSCEQNLNHDAMYWYRQDPGQGLRLIYYSQIVNDFQKGDIAEGYSVSREKKESFPLTVTSAQKNPTAFYLCASSIYRDRATDTQYFGPGTRLTVL.

This chain connects TRBV19 to TRBJ2-3; a weak D match, TRBD2 (5 bases). Deletions cut 3 bases from V and 4 bases from J, with 8 bases between. Germline assignment: CDR1 LNHDA and CDR2 SQIVND (reference sequence). The CDR3 runs 13 residues. This chain's CDR3 is CASSIGLSDTQYF. CDR3 in DNA: TGTGCCAGTAGTATCGGACTCTCAGATACGCAGTATTTT.

This chain joins TRBV7-2 and TRBJ2-3; 10 nucleotides line up with TRBD2. The CDR3 is made up of 14 amino acids. The germline V gene encodes CDR1 SGHTA and CDR2 FQGNSA. V was pared by 6 bases and J by 4 bases, with 4 bases of the junction left unmatched. The CDR3 DNA is TGTGCCAGCAGTGTTCTAGCGGGAGCAGATACGCAGTATTTT. This sequence encodes CASSVLAGADTQYF. Using reference TRBV7-2 and TRBJ2-3 for the parts outside the CDR3, the full variable domain is GAGVSQSPSNKVTEKGKDVELRCDPISGHTALYWYRQSLGQGLEFLIYFQGNSAPDKSGLPSDRFSAERTGGSVSTLTIQRTQQEDSAVYLCASSVLAGADTQYFGPGTRLTVL.

There are a few counts of this clone. V gene TRBV5-1 combines with J gene TRBJ1-5; D call uncertain. The CDR3 covers 14 residues. V was pared by 7 bases and J by 9 bases, with 20 bases between. Germline loops: CDR1 SGHRS, CDR2 YFSETQ. In DNA, the CDR3 is TGCGCCAGCCTTCGACCGGAAATCCGGGGGCCCCAGCATTTT. Amino acid sequence: CASLRPEIRGPQHF.

The rearrangement links TRBV19 to TRBJ2-1, with 11 bases lining up with TRBD2. The CDR3 loop spans 14 amino acids. J gave up 7 bases and V 7 bases, and 6 bases lay outside the gene matches. Germline-derived CDR1 and CDR2 are LNHDA and SQIVND (reference sequence). CDR3 loop: CASIGGTSGNEQFF. The DNA of the CDR3 is TGTGCCAGTATCGGGGGGACTAGCGGAAATGAGCAGTTCTTC.

Only a few counts were recorded for this clone. With a far larger clone one base away, a read error is the likely cause. The chain uses TRBV5-6 and TRBJ2-7; perhaps TRBD1 as D (6 bases). This CDR3 is 14 amino acids long. V lost 0 bases, J lost 9 bases, and 16 bases lay in between. Germline V gene lookup returns CDR1 SGHDT and CDR2 YYEEEE. The CDR3 region has the DNA TGTGCCAGCAGCTTGGACAGGGAGATCCACGTGCAGTACTTC. As protein: CASSLDREIHVQYF. The full variable domain, its missing parts supplied by reference TRBV5-6 and TRBJ2-7, is DAGVTQSPTHLIKTRGQQVTLRCSPKSGHDTVSWYQQALGQGPQFIFQYYEEEERQRGNFPDRFSGHQFPNYSSELNVNALLLGDSALYLCASSLDREIHVQYFGPGTRLTVT.

This clone came up once. A read error may produce the germline difference seen at one junction end. V gene TRBV7-7 combines with J gene TRBJ2-5, with D hard to call. Germline CDR1 SSHAT, CDR2 FNYEAQ (reference sequence). This CDR3 comprises 13 residues. The CDR3 region has the DNA TGTGCTAGCAGCCCGCCTTTGCGTGGGACCCAGTACTTC. This codes for CASSPPLRGTQYF.

This chain joins TRBV11-2 and TRBJ1-1; 8 nucleotides line up with TRBD1. The CDR3 is made up of 16 amino acids. J gave up 1 base and V 5 bases, and 9 bases lay outside the gene matches. CDR1 and CDR2 from the germline V gene are SGHAT and FQNNGV. This CDR3 is CASSQPFGQGNTEAFF. CDR3 bases: TGTGCCAGCAGCCAACCATTCGGACAGGGGAACACTGAAGCTTTCTTT.

V usage is TRBV6-1 and J usage is TRBJ1-1, with D unresolved. Germline CDR1 MNHNS, CDR2 SASEGT. V shed 0 bases and J shed 1 base, with 3 bases lying between them. The CDR3 has 13 amino acids. The CDR3 region is CASSEAQNTEAFF. The CDR3 DNA reads as TGTGCCAGCAGTGAAGCACAGAACACTGAAGCTTTCTTT.

The chain is built from TRBV19 and TRBJ2-7; 7 nucleotides match TRBD2. This CDR3 has 16 amino acids. With 3 bases clipped from V and 0 bases from J, the junction kept 8 bases outside the gene matches. Germline CDR1 and CDR2: LNHDA and SQIVND (reference sequence). The CDR3 spells CASSIGLAVISYEQYF. The CDR3 nucleotides read TGTGCCAGTAGTATCGGTCTAGCGGTGATCTCCTACGAGCAGTACTTC.

This clone was observed a few times. The gene calls are TRBV7-9 and TRBJ1-1; maybe TRBD1 (5 bases). This CDR3 contains 13 residues. Germline values: CDR1 SEHNR, CDR2 FQNEAQ (reference sequence). V was clipped by 5 bases and J by 8 bases, with 15 bases between them. The DNA of the CDR3 is TGTGCCAGCAGCCCACAGGATACACTCGAAGCTTTCTTT. Translating gives CASSPQDTLEAFF.

The CDR3 DNA is TGTGCCAGCAACGGCGGCAGGGCTACCGGGGAGCTGTTTTTT. Translated, it gives CASNGGRATGELFF. The V and J genes are TRBV5-6 and TRBJ2-2, with D possibly being TRBD1 (5 bases). The CDR3 covers 14 residues. CDR1 SGHDT and CDR2 YYEEEE come from the germline V gene. Trimming cost V 6 bases and J 5 bases, with 14 bases left between them. Drawing the rest from reference TRBV5-6 and TRBJ2-2, the complete variable domain is DAGVTQSPTHLIKTRGQQVTLRCSPKSGHDTVSWYQQALGQGPQFIFQYYEEEERQRGNFPDRFSGHQFPNYSSELNVNALLLGDSALYLCASNGGRATGELFFGEGSRLTVL.

This sequence joins TRBV4-3 and TRBJ1-6; 9 bases match TRBD1. Germline loops: CDR1 LGHNA, CDR2 YSLEER. The junction had 3 bases not matched to a gene; V was cut back by 4 bases and J by 8 bases. The CDR3 extends over 14 amino acids. The CDR3 protein is CASSRTGADSPLHF. The DNA of the CDR3 is TGCGCCAGCAGCCGGACAGGGGCAGATTCACCCCTCCACTTT.

This clone was detected only once. The chain joins TRBV7-2 to TRBJ1-5; 7 bases align to TRBD1. This CDR3 region has 13 residues. With 5 bases clipped from V and 7 bases from J, the junction kept 5 bases outside the gene matches. Germline CDR1 reads SGHTA; CDR2 reads FQGNSA. CDR3 sequence (DNA): TGTGCCAGCAGCACAGGGACAGTGCAGCCCCAGCATTTT. This encodes CASSTGTVQPQHF.

The CDR3 DNA is TGTGCCAGCAGCTTATTAGCCCTTCCCCCTACCAATGAGCAGTTCTTC. It encodes CASSLLALPPTNEQFF. This chain joins TRBV13 and TRBJ2-1; D gene ambiguous. The CDR3 loop spans 16 amino acids. V was shortened by 2 bases and J by 6 bases, with 17 bases between the two germline ends. CDR1 is PRHDT, CDR2 FYEKMQ, per germline (reference sequence). Using reference TRBV13 and TRBJ2-1 for the parts outside the CDR3, the full variable domain is AAGVIQSPRHLIKEKRETATLKCYPIPRHDTVYWYQQGPGQDPQFLISFYEKMQSDKGSIPDRFSAQQFSDYHSELNMSSLELGDSALYFCASSLLALPPTNEQFFGPGTRLTVL.

V and J are TRBV5-6 and TRBJ1-2; tentatively, D is TRBD1 (6 bases). This CDR3 has 12 residues. Deletions cut 3 bases from V and 12 bases from J, with 15 bases between. The germline gives CDR1 SGHDT, CDR2 YYEEEE. This chain's CDR3 is CASSSGSRDNTF. The CDR3 region has the DNA TGTGCCAGCAGCTCAGGGAGCCGGGACAACACCTTC.

A few counts support this clone. The chain joins TRBV7-6 to TRBJ2-5; D might be TRBD2 (5 bases). CDR1 is SGHVS and CDR2 is FNYEAQ in the germline V gene. V was pared by 5 bases and J by 5 bases, with 12 bases between. The CDR3 is 13 residues long. The CDR3 loop reads CASSLPSGETQYF. CDR3 sequence (DNA): TGTGCCAGCAGCCTCCCATCGGGGGAGACCCAGTACTTC.

This clone turned up a few times. V and J are TRBV4-2 and TRBJ1-2; 10 bases fit TRBD1. The CDR3 has 16 amino acids. Per germline, CDR1 LGHNA and CDR2 YNFKEQ. V lost 2 bases, J lost 6 bases, and 9 bases stayed unmatched. CDR3 bases: TGTGCCAGCAGCCAACGAGACCGGGACAGGGGTCATGGCTACACCTTC. Amino acids: CASSQRDRDRGHGYTF.

The CDR3 bases are TGTGCCAGCAGCGCTAGCGGGGGGCCACTCTACGAGCAGTACTTC. As protein: CASSASGGPLYEQYF. The chain is built from TRBV9 and TRBJ2-7, with 11 nucleotides matching TRBD2. CDR3 length: 15 residues. With V trimmed by 3 bases and J by 3 bases, 5 bases remained unmatched. Per germline, CDR1 SGDLS and CDR2 YYNGEE. Full variable domain (remainder filled in from reference TRBV9 and TRBJ2-7): DSGVTQTPKHLITATGQRVTLRCSPRSGDLSVYWYQQSLDQGLQFLIQYYNGEERAKGNILERFSAQQFPDLHSELNLSSLELGDSALYFCASSASGGPLYEQYFGPGTRLTVT.

V is TRBV6-5 and J is TRBJ2-7, with unresolved D. This CDR3 comprises 16 residues. Trimming took off 0 bases at V and 2 bases at J, with 14 bases between the two ends. Germline assignment: CDR1 MNHEY and CDR2 SVGAGI. The DNA for the CDR3 is TGTGCCAGCAGTTACTCGATTCTGGCAGGAACCTACGAGCAGTACTTC. The encoded protein is CASSYSILAGTYEQYF.